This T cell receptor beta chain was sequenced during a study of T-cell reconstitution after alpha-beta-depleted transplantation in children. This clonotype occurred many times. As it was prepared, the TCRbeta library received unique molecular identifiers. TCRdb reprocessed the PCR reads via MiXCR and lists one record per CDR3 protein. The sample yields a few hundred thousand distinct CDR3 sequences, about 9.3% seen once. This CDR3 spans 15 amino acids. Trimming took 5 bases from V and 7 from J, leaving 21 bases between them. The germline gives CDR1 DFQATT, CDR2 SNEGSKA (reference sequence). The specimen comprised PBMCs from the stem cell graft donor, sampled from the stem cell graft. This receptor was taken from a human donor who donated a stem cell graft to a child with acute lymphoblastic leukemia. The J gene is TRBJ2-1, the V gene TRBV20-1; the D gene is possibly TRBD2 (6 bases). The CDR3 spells CSARVAGGIENEQFF. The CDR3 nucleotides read TGCAGTGCTCGAGTAGCCGGAGGGATCGAGAATGAGCAGTTCTTC.